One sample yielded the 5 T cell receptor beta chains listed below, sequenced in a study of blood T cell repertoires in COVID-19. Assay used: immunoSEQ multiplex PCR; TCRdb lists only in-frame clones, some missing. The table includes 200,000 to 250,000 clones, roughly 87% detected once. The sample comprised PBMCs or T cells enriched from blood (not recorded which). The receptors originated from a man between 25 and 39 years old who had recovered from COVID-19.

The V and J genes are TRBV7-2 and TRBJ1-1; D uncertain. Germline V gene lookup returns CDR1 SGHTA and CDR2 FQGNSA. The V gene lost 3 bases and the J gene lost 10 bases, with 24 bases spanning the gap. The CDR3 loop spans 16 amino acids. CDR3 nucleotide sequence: TGTGCCAGCAGCTTCGCTTTATCTAGAGGAGGTCCGGGAGCTTTCTTT. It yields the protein CASSFALSRGGPGAFF.

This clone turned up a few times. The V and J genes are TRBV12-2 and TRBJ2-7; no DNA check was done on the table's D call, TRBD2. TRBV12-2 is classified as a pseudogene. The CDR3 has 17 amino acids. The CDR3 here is CASRSYPTKLSSYEQYF. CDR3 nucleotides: TGTGCAAGTCGCTCGTATCCGACGAAACTAAGCTCCTACGAGCAGTACTTC.

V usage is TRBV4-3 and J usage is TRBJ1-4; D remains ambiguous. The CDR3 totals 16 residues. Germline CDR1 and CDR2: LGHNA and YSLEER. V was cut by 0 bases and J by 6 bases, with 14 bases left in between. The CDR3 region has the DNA TGCGCCAGCAGCCAAGATCGAGGCGGGCCGCATGAAAAACTGTTTTTT. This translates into CASSQDRGGPHEKLFF.

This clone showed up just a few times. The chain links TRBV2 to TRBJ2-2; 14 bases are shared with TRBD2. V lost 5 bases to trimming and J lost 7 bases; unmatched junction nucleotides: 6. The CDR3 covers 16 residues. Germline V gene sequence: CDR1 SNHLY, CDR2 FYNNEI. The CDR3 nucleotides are TGTGCCAGCAGTCTCCGGACTAGCGGGGGGCTCGGGGAGCTGTTTTTT. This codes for CASSLRTSGGLGELFF.

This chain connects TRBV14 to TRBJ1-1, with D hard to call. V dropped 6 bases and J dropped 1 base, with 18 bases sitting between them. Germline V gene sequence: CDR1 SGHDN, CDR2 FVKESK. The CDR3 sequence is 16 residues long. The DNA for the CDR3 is TGTGCCAGCAGTATCACCTTACATGTTGGGAACACTGAAGCTTTCTTT. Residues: CASSITLHVGNTEAFF.